This section outlines one T cell receptor (beta chain) sequence together with its context. What it recognizes is unknown. Germline lookup yields CDR1 SGHNT and CDR2 YENEEA. This CDR3 is 14 amino acids long. The sample belongs to a study of T cells expressing NK-cell markers. Turning to the study itself: In sorted CD3+CD56+NKG2C+, CD3+CD56+NKG2C- and CD3+CD56-NKG2C+ T cells, TCR beta repertoires were obtained. One of the eight sequenced donors was seronegative, whereas the other seven were HCMV-seropositive.

Overall study results and limits: A few donors' CD3+CD56-NKG2C+ cells were dominated by the same clonotypes.

TCRdb re-analyzed the 5' RACE reads; it lists each CDR3 protein once, without DNA. This sample's table has roughly 110,000 distinct CDR3 sequences. Source material: blood T cells: a sorted CD56 or NKG2C T cell subset, CD4+ or CD8+ T cells, or bulk PBMC T cells (not recorded which). This TCR derives from a woman aged 18-70 years in good health. This chain connects TRBV11-3 to TRBJ2-5; TCRdb lists TRBD1, though no DNA is available to test this call. The CDR3 protein is CASSFGGGEETQYF.